This entry lists 2 T cell receptor beta chains sequenced from one sample in a study of CD8+ T cells in alopecia areata. As the sequencing template, cDNA was produced by extracting RNA and reverse transcribing it. Clones were sequenced by immunoSEQ multiplex PCR, and TCRdb holds only the in-frame ones, with some missing. The table has roughly 250,000 clones, 67% seen once. The material sequenced was CD4+ T cells sorted from blood, taken at week 0. Receptors originate from a human donor with alopecia areata.

This clone turned up a few times. The V and J genes are TRBV30 and TRBJ2-7, with 10 positions matching TRBD2. This CDR3 region has 15 residues. The germline V gene has CDR1 GTSNPN and CDR2 SVGIG (reference sequence). V was clipped by 0 bases and J by 2 bases; unmatched bases: 4. In DNA form, the CDR3 reads TGTGCCTGGAGTGTACGTCTAGCGGGGGCCTACGAGCAGTACTTC. Translation gives CAWSVRLAGAYEQYF.

This clone appeared a few times. This rearrangement joins TRBV29-1 to TRBJ1-2, with D unclear. Looked up from germline, CDR1 is SQVTM and CDR2 is ANQGSEA. The CDR3 loop spans 15 amino acids. V was trimmed by 5 bases and J by 2 bases, leaving 18 bases between them. The CDR3 coding sequence is TGCAGCGTTCCAATAGGTAGCAGTGTAAACTATGGCTACACCTTC. Amino acids: CSVPIGSSVNYGYTF.